This T cell receptor beta chain was sequenced during a study of human T cells and chemical hapten exposure. As for the study in general: Patients received weekly diphenylcyclopropenone doses to the scalp throughout the roughly 23-week study.

Stated time point: patch test 3, about 24 weeks after DPC sensitization. Specified treatment: therapeutic diphenylcyclopropenone sensitization with weekly scalp DPC. TCRdb redid the calling of the RACE reads with MiXCR, one entry per CDR3 protein. The sample carries 110,000 or so distinct CDR3 sequences, nearly 35% recorded once. This TCR was recovered from a man in his forties with alopecia areata. Some clones in this sample may be carry-over from other donors' samples. The sample here was whole blood, taken in connection with sensitization to the hapten diphenylcyclopropenone (DPC).

The CDR3 coding sequence is TGCAGAGTACTGACAGCGACCAATCAGCCCCAGCATTTT. Translating gives CRVLTATNQPQHF. The chain employs TRBV29-1 and TRBJ1-5; possible D gene TRBD1, 5 bases. Germline lookup yields CDR1 SQVTM and CDR2 ANQGSEA. CDR3 length equals 13 residues.